What follows are 23 T cell receptor beta chains derived from one specimen sequenced in a study of regulatory T cells in long-lasting Graves disease. The time point here: newly diagnosed GD, antithyroid drugs for less than 3 months. From RNA extracted from PBMCs, the TCR library was made. In building TCR beta libraries, iRepertoire HTBI primers were used together with Arm-PCR of CDR3 regions. Each CDR3 protein gets one entry after TCRdb re-called the multiplex PCR reads with MiXCR. The data hold 580,000 or so distinct CDR3 sequences, with roughly 16% observed a single time. These sequences were also reported in another study, on T cells in Graves' hyperthyroidism and ophthalmopathy.

The sequencing used peripheral blood mononuclear cells (PBMCs), collected at new diagnosis, from a patient treated with antithyroid drugs. These receptors originate from a man younger than 35 with Graves disease.

This clonotype occurred many times. This chain uses TRBV10-3 with TRBJ2-7, with TRBD2 matching 10 bases. With V trimmed by 7 bases and J by 6 bases, 6 bases remained unmatched. The CDR3 extends over 13 amino acids. CDR1 is ENHRY, CDR2 SYGVKD, per germline. Written as DNA, the CDR3 is TGTGCCATCACTCAGCGGGAGGGCCTCGAGCAGTACTTC. It is translated as CAITQREGLEQYF.

The sample holds a few counts of this clonotype. The chain has TRBV19 and TRBJ2-7; perhaps TRBD1 as D (6 bases). The CDR3 has 16 residues. V lost 0 bases and J 5 bases, leaving 17 bases between the germline ends. Per the germline V gene, CDR1 is LNHDA and CDR2 is SQIVND (reference sequence). CDR3 nucleotide sequence: TGTGCCAGTAGTATAGATCCTGACAGGATGTTCGACGAGCAGTACTTC. Its protein is CASSIDPDRMFDEQYF. Looking up the rest from reference TRBV19 and TRBJ2-7 gives the full variable domain: DGGITQSPKYLFRKEGQNVTLSCEQNLNHDAMYWYRQDPGQGLRLIYYSQIVNDFQKGDIAEGYSVSREKKESFPLTVTSAQKNPTAFYLCASSIDPDRMFDEQYFGPGTRLTVT.

This clonotype was found many times. The chain joins TRBV29-1 to TRBJ1-1; 12 bases map to TRBD1. Germline CDR1 reads SQVTM; CDR2 reads ANQGSEA. Trimming removed 4 bases from V and 11 bases from J; junction bases left unmatched: 11. The CDR3 contains 14 residues. This CDR3 reads CSVAGQGATTSAFF. The CDR3 nucleotides are TGCAGCGTTGCGGGACAGGGGGCCACCACATCGGCTTTCTTT.

The chain is built from TRBV12-5 and TRBJ2-6, with 8 bases fitting TRBD1. V gave up 0 bases and J gave up 1 base; unmatched junction bases: 11. The CDR3 covers 20 residues. Germline V CDR1 and CDR2: LGHNT, FRNRAP. The CDR3 DNA reads TGTGCTAGTGGTTTGGTACGAGGACAGGGATTTGGGTCTGGGGCCAACGTCCTGACTTTC. Protein sequence: CASGLVRGQGFGSGANVLTF.

This clonotype was detected ten times or more. The chain combines TRBV5-1 with TRBJ1-2, with TRBD1 as a possible D gene (5 bases). The CDR3 has 14 amino acids. Trimming left V 1 base short and J 8 bases short, with 15 bases between. Germline V gene lookup returns CDR1 SGHRS and CDR2 YFSETQ. The CDR3 coding sequence is TGCGCCAGCAGCTTGAATAGGCAGGGTGACGGCTACACCTTC. This translates into CASSLNRQGDGYTF. The whole variable domain, filled in from reference TRBV5-1 and TRBJ1-2, reads KAGVTQTPRYLIKTRGQQVTLSCSPISGHRSVSWYQQTPGQGLQFLFEYFSETQRNKGNFPGRFSGRQFSNSRSEMNVSTLELGDSALYLCASSLNRQGDGYTFGSGTRLTVV.

This sequence joins TRBV20-1 and TRBJ2-7; 8 bases map to TRBD2. J lost 7 bases, V lost 0 bases, and 11 bases had no gene match. Looked up from germline, CDR1 is DFQATT and CDR2 is SNEGSKA (reference sequence). CDR3 size: 15 residues. The CDR3 DNA sequence: TGCAGTGCTAGAGATGGGAGCGGGAGATGGGGGGAGCAGTACTTC. It is translated as CSARDGSGRWGEQYF.

This clonotype was observed many times. This sequence joins TRBV7-9 and TRBJ2-7; D might be TRBD1 (6 bases). This CDR3 spans 14 amino acids. V lost 4 bases and J lost 0, with 10 bases in between. Germline V CDR1 and CDR2: SEHNR, FQNEAQ (reference sequence). The CDR3 DNA sequence: TGTGCCAGCAGCTCGACAGGACGCTCCTACGAGCAGTACTTC. This translates into CASSSTGRSYEQYF.

This clonotype was recorded many times. The V and J genes are TRBV12-3 or TRBV12-4 and TRBJ2-7; D gene ambiguous. Trimming pared 2 bases from V and 3 bases from J, leaving 11 bases between. The CDR3 has 14 amino acids. CDR3 sequence reads: CASSLSGLGYEQYF. CDR3 in DNA: TGTGCCAGCAGTTTAAGTGGCCTTGGCTACGAGCAGTACTTC.

This clonotype appeared many times. J is TRBJ2-7 and V is TRBV3-1; D is perhaps TRBD2 (7 bases). From germline, CDR1 is LGHDT and CDR2 YNNKEL (reference sequence). Trimming took 1 base from V and 5 from J, leaving 15 bases between them. CDR3 length: 15 residues. Here the CDR3 DNA reads TGTGCCAGCAGCCAAGGCGGGGGCCCTGGAAACGAGCAGTACTTC. Its protein product is CASSQGGGPGNEQYF.

Ten or more counts support this clonotype. The genes are TRBV7-3 and TRBJ2-1, with 7 bases aligning to TRBD2. Germline values: CDR1 SGHTA, CDR2 FQGTGA. This CDR3 contains 12 residues. J lost 9 bases, V lost 7 bases, and 6 bases had no gene match. Written as DNA, the CDR3 is TGTGCCAGCACGAGCGGGGAAGGTGAGCAGTTCTTC. Translated, it gives CASTSGEGEQFF. Full variable domain (rest looked up from reference TRBV7-3 and TRBJ2-1): GAGVSQTPSNKVTEKGKYVELRCDPISGHTALYWYRQSLGQGPEFLIYFQGTGAADDSGLPNDRFFAVRPEGSVSTLKIQRTERGDSAVYLCASTSGEGEQFFGPGTRLTVL.

Note on this clonotype: This could be a read error, since a much larger clone is one nucleotide away. The rearrangement uses TRBV2 and TRBJ2-7; TRBD1 agrees at 8 bases. With 3 bases clipped from V and 9 bases from J, the junction kept 13 bases outside the gene matches. Germline lookup yields CDR1 SNHLY and CDR2 FYNNEI. The CDR3 is 15 residues long. This CDR3 reads CASSDGQGAPAGQYF. The CDR3 nucleotides are TGTGCCAGCAGTGACGGCCAGGGGGCCCCTGCTGGGCAGTACTTC.

This clonotype turned up a few times. V gene TRBV20-1 combines with J gene TRBJ1-1; no clear D gene. The V and J ends lost 5 bases and 1 base respectively, with 8 bases between them. The CDR3 totals 12 residues. Germline CDR1 is DFQATT and CDR2 is SNEGSKA (reference sequence). The CDR3 sequence: CSAVLENTEAFF. The CDR3 DNA reads TGCAGTGCTGTCCTGGAGAACACTGAAGCTTTCTTT.

This clonotype was seen repeatedly, ten times or more. This chain links TRBV5-1 with TRBJ1-1, with D perhaps TRBD1 (5 bases). This CDR3 contains 13 residues. The V and J ends lost 4 bases and 2 bases respectively, with 9 bases between them. CDR1 SGHRS and CDR2 YFSETQ come from the germline V gene. The CDR3 DNA reads TGCGCCAGCAGCAGGGACGGAAACACTGAAGCTTTCTTT. As protein: CASSRDGNTEAFF.

This clonotype has at least ten counts. The gene calls are TRBV7-3 and TRBJ2-3; 11 bases are shared with TRBD2. CDR3 size: 15 residues. V shed 5 bases, J shed 6 bases, and the junction held 7 bases outside the gene matches. Germline V lookup: CDR1 SGHTA, CDR2 FQGTGA. For the CDR3, the DNA is TGTGCCAGCAGCCCCCAACTAGCGGGAGCGGATACGCAGTATTTT. Translated: CASSPQLAGADTQYF.

A remark on this clonotype: This clone may be a read error of a much larger clone one base away. The gene calls are TRBV20-1 and TRBJ2-7; no reliable D call. Germline loops: CDR1 DFQATT, CDR2 SNEGSKA (reference sequence). The CDR3 sequence is 14 residues long. CDR3 sequence reads: CSAGDQGRYHEQYF. In nucleotides, the CDR3 is TGCAGTGCTGGAGATCAAGGACGTTATCACGAGCAGTACTTC.

The table lists this clonotype with a few counts. The chain combines TRBV5-1 with TRBJ2-5; 11 bases are shared with TRBD2. The CDR3 totals 14 residues. The ends lost 6 bases at V and 2 bases at J; junction bases unmatched: 3. CDR1 and CDR2 from the germline V gene are SGHRS and YFSETQ. CDR3 sequence (DNA): TGCGCCAGCACTAGCGGGAGGCCTCAAGAGACCCAGTACTTC. Its translation is CASTSGRPQETQYF.

This clonotype was observed at least ten times. The chain has TRBV27 and TRBJ2-1, with D perhaps matching TRBD1 (6 bases). Trimming removed 7 bases from V and 5 bases from J, with 15 bases in between. The CDR3 sequence is 14 residues long. Germline CDR1 MNHEY, CDR2 SMNVEV (reference sequence). The CDR3 nucleotides are TGTGCCAGCATCGGGCTTGGGGGCAACAATGAGCAGTTCTTC. It yields the protein CASIGLGGNNEQFF.

As to this clonotype: A far larger clone is just one base off, so this is likely a read error. The gene calls are TRBV11-2 and TRBJ2-5; 7 nucleotides line up with TRBD2. The V and J ends lost 2 bases and 11 bases, in that order; junction bases with no gene match: 11. CDR1 is SGHAT, CDR2 FQNNGV, per germline. CDR3 size: 14 residues. CDR3 loop: CASSLWAGDHEQYF. In DNA form, the CDR3 reads TGTGCCAGCAGCTTATGGGCGGGAGACCATGAGCAGTACTTC.

This chain uses TRBV12-3 or TRBV12-4 with TRBJ2-1, with 9 bases lining up with TRBD1. V shed 6 bases and J 6 bases; nucleotides not matched to a gene: 9. CDR3 length: 15 amino acids. CDR3 nucleotides: TGTGCCAGCAGGTACAGGGGGCCCCCCAGCAATGAGCAGTTCTTC. As protein: CASRYRGPPSNEQFF.

This clonotype was counted at least ten times. J is TRBJ1-1 and V is TRBV12-3 or TRBV12-4, with D possibly TRBD1 on 6 matching bases. V was pared by 4 bases and J by 8 bases, with 8 bases between. This CDR3 is 11 amino acids long. The CDR3 is CASSSGTEAFF. The DNA for the CDR3 is TGTGCCAGCAGTTCCGGGACAGAAGCTTTCTTT.

This chain joins TRBV6-1 and TRBJ2-1; TRBD1 is a possible D gene (6 bases). The germline V gene has CDR1 MNHNS and CDR2 SASEGT. The V gene lost 10 bases and the J gene lost 6 bases, with 13 bases spanning the gap. CDR3 size: 12 residues. CDR3 amino acids: CATRGQGNEQFF. The CDR3 bases are TGTGCCACCAGGGGACAAGGCAATGAGCAGTTCTTC.

This clonotype has ten or more counts. J is TRBJ1-1 and V is TRBV12-3 or TRBV12-4; 7 bases are a match to TRBD1. V gave up 3 bases and J gave up 3 bases; unmatched junction bases: 1. The CDR3 is made up of 13 amino acids. DNA of the CDR3: TGTGCCAGCAGTTTTCAGGGGGACACTGAAGCTTTCTTT. Its translation is CASSFQGDTEAFF.

This clonotype is a singleton in its sample. The chain combines TRBV20-1 with TRBJ2-6; D may be TRBD2 (6 bases). The germline CDR1 and CDR2 sequences are DFQATT and SNEGSKA (reference sequence). The V end was cut by 3 bases, the J end by 2 bases, with 17 bases between. This CDR3 has 17 amino acids. In DNA, the CDR3 is TGCAGTGCTAGTGGTCGGCGGGACCAAACTGGGGCCAACGTCCTGACTTTC. Translated, it gives CSASGRRDQTGANVLTF.